The source of this T cell receptor beta chain is a study of T-cell reconstitution after alpha-beta-depleted transplantation in children. The CDR3 loop spans 15 amino acids. V was clipped by 2 bases and J by 5 bases, with 16 bases between them. Germline CDR1 DFQATT, CDR2 SNEGSKA (reference sequence). A TCRbeta library incorporating unique molecular identifiers was prepared. TCRdb re-analysed the PCR reads in MiXCR, keeping a single row per CDR3 protein. The profile covers approximately 80,000 distinct CDR3 sequences, with around 14% appearing a single time and around a quarter taken by the ten largest. The study, taken as a whole, reports: Roughly two months post-transplant, alpha-beta T cells reportedly originated from several hundred graft clones that had expanded. Some patients' high day-60 TCRbeta diversity was traced to surviving recipient T cells and thymic progenitors. From newly produced T cells came most of the T-cell counts and diversity one year after transplant.

In the case of this clonotype: The antigen is unknown.

This sample comprised PBMCs, mostly from graft donor cells, obtained 180 days after TCRalphabeta/CD19-depleted stem cell transplant. The clonotype was recovered from a male patient between 2 and 10 years old who had a stem cell transplant for acute lymphoblastic leukemia, so the T cells may come from the graft donor. This chain connects TRBV20-1 to TRBJ1-3; D gene ambiguous. DNA of the CDR3: TGCAGTGCTAGAAAGTCCCAGAACCAACGAAACACCATATATTTT. Protein: CSARKSQNQRNTIYF.